This T cell receptor (beta chain) was captured by sequencing in a study of blood T cell repertoires in COVID-19. Authors' data handling: The authors estimated nucleated cell counts from reference gene primer amplification. Some clones are missing from TCRdb's copy, which holds only in-frame ones; the method was immunoSEQ multiplex PCR. The V and J calls and clone size were taken over from that table, and D and trimming were inferred from the DNA. The sample has under 140,000 clones; roughly four fifths are singletons. Per the germline V gene, CDR1 is KGHDR and CDR2 is SFDVKD. Trimming cost V 2 bases and J 7 bases; bases outside gene matches: 5. The CDR3 extends over 16 amino acids.

The genes are TRBV24-1 and TRBJ1-4; 11 positions agree with TRBD1. The clonotype was recovered from a woman aged 55-69 years with acute or convalescent COVID-19. Sequencing was carried out using peripheral blood. For the CDR3, the DNA is TGTGCCACCAGTGATTCCTCCGGGACAGGGGGTGAAAAACTGTTTTTT. Translated, it gives CATSDSSGTGGEKLFF.